The 32 T cell receptor beta chains in this list originate from one sample, sequenced in a study of T-cell reconstitution after alpha-beta-depleted transplantation in children. The TCRbeta library was prepared with unique molecular identifiers. From the PCR reads, TCRdb called clonotypes with MiXCR, one entry per CDR3 protein. Among about 980,000 distinct CDR3 sequences, about 31% were seen once, and the ten largest hold roughly 31%. The source material was PBMCs, mostly from graft donor cells, sampled 360 days after TCRalphabeta/CD19-depleted stem cell transplant. All receptors derive from a boy under two years old who had a stem cell transplant for SCID, so the T cells may come from the graft donor.

This clonotype was observed a few times. The gene calls are TRBV2 and TRBJ1-6; D gene unclear. The CDR3 extends over 14 amino acids. V lost 6 bases to trimming and J lost 9 bases, with 15 bases between them. Germline V gives CDR1 SNHLY, CDR2 FYNNEI. The CDR3 bases are TGTGCCAGCAGGTCCGAGGGCGAGGGTTCACCCCTCCACTTT. It yields the protein CASRSEGEGSPLHF.

V gene TRBV12-3 or TRBV12-4 combines with J gene TRBJ2-7; unclear D gene. Trimming left V 6 bases short and J 6 bases short, with 18 bases between. This CDR3 comprises 14 residues. This chain's CDR3 is CASSPDGPLPEQYF. The DNA of the CDR3 is TGTGCCAGCAGCCCAGACGGCCCCTTGCCCGAGCAGTACTTC.

V gene TRBV7-3 combines with J gene TRBJ1-6; possibly TRBD1 for D (6 bases). V lost 2 bases to trimming and J lost 5 bases, with 10 bases between them. This CDR3 spans 15 amino acids. Per germline, CDR1 SGHTA and CDR2 FQGTGA. The CDR3 nucleotides read TGTGCCAGCAGCTTATTGGCAGGGGATAATTCACCCCTCCACTTT. Its translation is CASSLLAGDNSPLHF.

The rearrangement joins TRBV12-3 or TRBV12-4 to TRBJ2-3; the D is unclear. The CDR3 is 14 residues long. The ends were cut back, 3 bases at V and 2 bases at J, with 9 bases in the middle. DNA for the CDR3: TGTGCCAGCAGTTTCCAGACTGCCACAGATACGCAGTATTTT. Amino acid sequence: CASSFQTATDTQYF.

The chain employs TRBV18 and TRBJ2-7; D may match TRBD1 or TRBD2 (5 bases each). V shed 4 bases and J shed 0 bases, with 13 bases lying between them. The CDR3 runs 15 residues. From germline, CDR1 is KGHSH and CDR2 LQKENI. This CDR3 is CASSLTVTNSYEQYF. DNA for the CDR3: TGTGCCAGCTCACTGACAGTGACTAACTCCTACGAGCAGTACTTC.

This clonotype was seen only a few times. The chain uses TRBV27 and TRBJ1-1; 7 bases fit TRBD1. Germline V gene sequence: CDR1 MNHEY, CDR2 SMNVEV (reference sequence). The CDR3 consists of 14 residues. The J segment lost 1 base and the V segment lost 6 bases, leaving 5 bases of the junction unmatched. The CDR3 protein is CASRDRDRNTEAFF. Written as DNA, the CDR3 is TGTGCCAGCAGAGACCGGGACAGGAACACTGAAGCTTTCTTT.

This clonotype was picked up a small number of times. This chain links TRBV6-5 with TRBJ1-4; a weak D match, TRBD1 (5 bases). V was trimmed by 0 bases and J by 3 bases, leaving 11 bases between them. This CDR3 is 16 amino acids long. Germline loops: CDR1 MNHEY, CDR2 SVGAGI. CDR3 protein: CASSYSRGSANEKLFF. In DNA, the CDR3 is TGTGCCAGCAGTTACTCCCGGGGGTCGGCTAATGAAAAACTGTTTTTT.

The chain is built from TRBV4-3 and TRBJ2-7; 9 bases line up with TRBD1. The CDR3 loop spans 16 amino acids. After removal of 1 base from V and 5 bases from J, the junction contained 9 bases not matched to a gene. CDR1 is LGHNA, CDR2 YSLEER, per germline. CDR3 protein: CASSQVRTGVPDEQYF. Here the CDR3 DNA reads TGCGCCAGCAGCCAAGTGAGGACAGGGGTCCCTGACGAGCAGTACTTC.

The chain has TRBV7-2 and TRBJ1-1, with TRBD1 matching 12 bases. Germline loops: CDR1 SGHTA, CDR2 FQGNSA. CDR3 size: 16 residues. Losses at the gene ends were 4 bases for V and 4 bases for J; bases not matched to a gene: 7. The CDR3 is CASSSGQGASRTEAFF. CDR3 nucleotide sequence: TGTGCCAGCAGCTCGGGACAGGGGGCATCTCGCACTGAAGCTTTCTTT.

In its sample, this clonotype was seen a few times. The chain combines TRBV10-2 with TRBJ2-7; possible D gene TRBD1, 5 bases. Deletions cut 5 bases from V and 12 bases from J, with 23 bases between. The CDR3 consists of 14 residues. Looked up from germline, CDR1 is WSHSY and CDR2 is SAAADI. CDR3 coding DNA: TGCGCCAGCAGTCCCGGTGGGCAGGGCTTTTCGCTGTACTTC. Translation: CASSPGGQGFSLYF.

The J gene is TRBJ1-6, the V gene TRBV5-1; TRBD1 aligns across 7 bases. The germline CDR1 and CDR2 sequences are SGHRS and YFSETQ. The CDR3 covers 15 residues. V was pared by 0 bases and J by 8 bases, with 5 bases of the junction left unmatched. The CDR3 here is CASSLARTGDSPLHF. DNA of the CDR3: TGCGCCAGCAGCTTGGCCCGGACAGGTGATTCACCCCTCCACTTT.

The rearrangement uses TRBV4-3 and TRBJ2-5, with 10 bases identical to TRBD2. Trimming at V came to 4 bases and at J to 2 bases, leaving 10 bases not matched to a gene. CDR3 length: 17 residues. Germline loops: CDR1 LGHNA, CDR2 YSLEER. The CDR3 is CASSRRVLAGGQETQYF. In nucleotides, the CDR3 is TGCGCCAGCAGCCGTCGAGTGTTAGCGGGGGGACAAGAGACCCAGTACTTC.

V is TRBV29-1 and J is TRBJ2-4, with TRBD1 identical over 9 bases. The germline V gene has CDR1 SQVTM and CDR2 ANQGSEA. Trimming at V came to 6 bases and at J to 4 bases, leaving 13 bases not matched to a gene. The CDR3 spans 16 residues. The CDR3 protein is CSVQNSQGAGKNIQYF. The CDR3 coding sequence is TGCAGCGTCCAAAACTCACAGGGGGCTGGGAAAAACATTCAGTACTTC.

The chain links TRBV12-3 or TRBV12-4 to TRBJ1-4; D not resolved. The CDR3 loop spans 12 amino acids. V was pared by 8 bases and J by 5 bases, with 9 bases between. DNA of the CDR3: TGTGCCAGCGGAAGGAGAAATGAAAAACTGTTTTTT. This sequence encodes CASGRRNEKLFF.

This rearrangement joins TRBV12-3 or TRBV12-4 to TRBJ1-5; TRBD1 matches at 12 bases. V dropped 5 bases and J dropped 4; count of bases not matched to a gene: 3. The CDR3 is 15 amino acids. The DNA for the CDR3 is TGTGCCAGCAGTCGGGACAGGGGGCTTAATCAGCCCCAGCATTTT. Its translation: CASSRDRGLNQPQHF.

V is TRBV20-1 and J is TRBJ2-7; D perhaps matches TRBD1 (5 bases). The CDR3 extends over 14 amino acids. The germline V and J ends were trimmed by 5 bases and 3 bases, with 17 bases remaining between them. From germline, CDR1 is DFQATT and CDR2 SNEGSKA (reference sequence). As DNA, the CDR3 is TGCAGTGCTTCCCAAAGGGGCAGGGACTACGAGCAGTACTTC. Its protein is CSASQRGRDYEQYF.

This clonotype appeared a few times. This chain links TRBV6-5 with TRBJ1-3; D gene ambiguous. The germline V and J ends were trimmed by 4 bases and 0 bases, with 4 bases remaining between them. Per the germline V gene, CDR1 is MNHEY and CDR2 is SVGAGI. The length of the CDR3 is 13 residues. This CDR3 reads CASSLNSGNTIYF. DNA for the CDR3: TGTGCCAGCAGTTTAAACTCTGGAAACACCATATATTTT.

This clonotype was observed a few times. The chain links TRBV4-3 to TRBJ2-3; no clear D. This CDR3 region has 17 residues. Germline lookup yields CDR1 LGHNA and CDR2 YSLEER. The V end lost 1 base, the J end lost 6 bases, and 20 bases lay between the germline ends. In nucleotides, the CDR3 is TGCGCCAGCAGCCAAGTTCTGGCACCCGGCCCACCGGATACGCAGTATTTT. Translation gives CASSQVLAPGPPDTQYF.

This clonotype was picked up a small number of times. The chain uses TRBV10-2 and TRBJ2-3, with a tentative D call TRBD2 (5 bases). Germline V CDR1 and CDR2: WSHSY, SAAADI. The CDR3 has 16 amino acids. Trimming removed 1 base at V and 2 bases at J, with 13 bases between. DNA of the CDR3: TGCGCCAGCAGTGAGTTATCTAGAGGGCCCACAGATACGCAGTATTTT. This gives the protein CASSELSRGPTDTQYF.

V is TRBV12-3 or TRBV12-4 and J is TRBJ1-5; no definite D call. The CDR3 contains 15 residues. V lost 6 bases and J 6 bases, leaving 18 bases between the germline ends. This chain's CDR3 is CASSYLTNSGQPQHF. The CDR3 nucleotides read TGTGCCAGCAGCTACCTAACTAATTCAGGTCAGCCCCAGCATTTT.

This chain links TRBV30 with TRBJ2-7; a possible D gene is TRBD2 (6 bases). From germline, CDR1 is GTSNPN and CDR2 SVGIG (reference sequence). The CDR3 covers 14 residues. Trimming took off 1 base at V and 2 bases at J, with 12 bases between the two ends. The CDR3 sequence: CAWSDSAGTYEQYF. CDR3 DNA: TGTGCCTGGAGTGACTCAGCGGGCACCTACGAGCAGTACTTC. The whole variable domain, filled in from reference TRBV30 and TRBJ2-7, reads SQTIHQWPATLVQPVGSPLSLECTVEGTSNPNLYWYRQAAGRGLQLLFYSVGIGQISSEVPQNLSASRPQDRQFILSSKKLLLSDSGFYLCAWSDSAGTYEQYFGPGTRLTVT.

This clonotype appeared a few times. The rearrangement uses TRBV7-2 and TRBJ1-1; unclear D gene. The CDR3 loop spans 13 amino acids. V gave up 5 bases and J gave up 9 bases, with 16 bases separating them. The germline CDR1 and CDR2 sequences are SGHTA and FQGNSA. The CDR3 region has the DNA TGTGCCAGCAGCACTCCTTATCGGGTTCAAGCTTTCTTT. Residues: CASSTPYRVQAFF.

To note about this clonotype: One end of the junction does not line up with germline, which may come from a read error. The rearrangement joins TRBV24-1 to TRBJ2-2, with TRBD2 as a possible D gene (5 bases). The CDR3 has 15 residues. CDR1 is KGHDR, CDR2 SFDVKD, per germline. In DNA, the CDR3 is TGTTCCACCAGTGATCGGGTGGGGAGAACCGGGGAGCTGTTTTTT. It translates to CSTSDRVGRTGELFF.

The chain joins TRBV5-6 to TRBJ2-5; no firm D call. Germline CDR1 and CDR2: SGHDT and YYEEEE. The CDR3 length is 13 residues. V was pared by 5 bases and J by 4 bases, with 12 bases between. The CDR3, as DNA: TGTGCCAGCAGATCTGGAAGGAGAGAGACCCAGTACTTC. Its protein product is CASRSGRRETQYF.

The chain couples TRBV29-1 to TRBJ1-1; D uncertain. There are 13 residues in the CDR3. V was cut by 2 bases and J by 1 base, with 8 bases left in between. CDR1 and CDR2 from the germline V gene are SQVTM and ANQGSEA. CDR3 sequence (DNA): TGCAGCGTTGAATATATCCAGAACACTGAAGCTTTCTTT. It yields the protein CSVEYIQNTEAFF.

This sequence joins TRBV20-1 and TRBJ1-1; maybe TRBD1 (5 bases). Germline V gives CDR1 DFQATT, CDR2 SNEGSKA (reference sequence). The CDR3 spans 17 residues. Trimming shortened V by 6 bases and J by 1 base, and 24 bases separated the two germline ends. CDR3 bases: TGCAGTGCCCCCCCTCGGGTGGTGGCAGGGCGGAACACTGAAGCTTTCTTT. As protein: CSAPPRVVAGRNTEAFF.

Only a few counts were recorded for this clonotype. V gene TRBV4-2 combines with J gene TRBJ1-6, with D unclear. V dropped 1 base and J dropped 14 bases, with 18 bases sitting between them. This CDR3 is built from 15 residues. Per germline, CDR1 LGHNA and CDR2 YNFKEQ. This CDR3 reads CASSQVPNTAPSLHF. The DNA for the CDR3 is TGTGCCAGCAGCCAAGTACCAAATACAGCCCCGTCCCTCCACTTT.

This clonotype was seen many times. The chain joins TRBV10-3 to TRBJ2-3; D is undetermined. CDR3 length equals 15 residues. Looked up from germline, CDR1 is ENHRY and CDR2 is SYGVKD. Between the trimmed V and J ends, which lost 3 bases and 3 bases, there was a span of 13 bases. The CDR3 nucleotides are TGTGCCATCAGTGACTTGGGCACGAGGACAGATACGCAGTATTTT. Its protein product is CAISDLGTRTDTQYF.

The chain uses TRBV15 and TRBJ2-2; 9 positions agree with TRBD1. CDR3 length equals 16 residues. V shed 1 base and J 1 base; nucleotides not matched to a gene: 1. CDR1 and CDR2 from the germline V gene are LNHNV and YYDKDF (reference sequence). The CDR3 bases are TGTGCCACCAGCAGAGGACAGGGGGTGAACACCGGGGAGCTGTTTTTT. It specifies CATSRGQGVNTGELFF.

The sample holds a few counts of this clonotype. The rearrangement joins TRBV12-3 or TRBV12-4 to TRBJ1-2; a possible D gene is TRBD1 (5 bases). Trimming cost V 3 bases and J 0 bases, with 11 bases left between them. The CDR3 has 15 residues. The CDR3 reads CASSFGGIANYGYTF. The CDR3 DNA follows: TGTGCCAGCAGTTTTGGGGGGATTGCTAACTATGGCTACACCTTC.

J is TRBJ1-5 and V is TRBV4-1; D remains ambiguous. Germline V gene data show CDR1 as MGHRA and CDR2 as YSYEKL. The germline V and J ends were trimmed by 7 bases and 0 bases, with 13 bases remaining between them. This CDR3 is built from 15 residues. The CDR3 DNA reads as TGCGCCAGCAAACCGGAACTCTATAGCAATCAGCCCCAGCATTTT. The encoded protein is CASKPELYSNQPQHF.

The gene calls are TRBV5-1 and TRBJ2-7; D might be TRBD1 (7 bases). V lost 3 bases and J 3 bases, leaving 10 bases between the germline ends. This CDR3 has 13 residues. Germline V CDR1 and CDR2: SGHRS, YFSETQ. In DNA, the CDR3 is TGCGCCAGCAGCTCGCGGGACAGCTACGAGCAGTACTTC. Protein: CASSSRDSYEQYF.